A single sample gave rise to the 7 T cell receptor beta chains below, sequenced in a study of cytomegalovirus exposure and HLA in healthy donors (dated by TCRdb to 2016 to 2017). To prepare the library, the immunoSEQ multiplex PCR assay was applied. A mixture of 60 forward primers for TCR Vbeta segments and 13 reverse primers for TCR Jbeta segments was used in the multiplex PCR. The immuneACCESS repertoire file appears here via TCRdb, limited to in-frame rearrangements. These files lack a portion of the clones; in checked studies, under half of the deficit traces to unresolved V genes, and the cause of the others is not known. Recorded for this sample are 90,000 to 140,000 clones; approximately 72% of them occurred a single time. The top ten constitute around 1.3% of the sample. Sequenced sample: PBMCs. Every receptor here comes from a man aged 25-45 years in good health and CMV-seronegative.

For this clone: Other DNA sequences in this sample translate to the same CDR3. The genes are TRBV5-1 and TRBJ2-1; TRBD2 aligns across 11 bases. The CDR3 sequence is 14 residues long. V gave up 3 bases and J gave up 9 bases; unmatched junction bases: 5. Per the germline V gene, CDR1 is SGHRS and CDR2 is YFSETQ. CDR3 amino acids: CASSSGTSGGEQFF. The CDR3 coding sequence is TGCGCCAGCAGCTCAGGGACTAGCGGAGGTGAGCAGTTCTTC.

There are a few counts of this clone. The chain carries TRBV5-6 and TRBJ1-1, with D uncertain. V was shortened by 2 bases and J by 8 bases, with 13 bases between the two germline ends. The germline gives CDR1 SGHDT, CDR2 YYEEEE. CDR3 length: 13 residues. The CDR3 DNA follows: TGTGCCAGCAGCTTAAGCCCAGGTGGGGAAGCTTTCTTT. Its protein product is CASSLSPGGEAFF.

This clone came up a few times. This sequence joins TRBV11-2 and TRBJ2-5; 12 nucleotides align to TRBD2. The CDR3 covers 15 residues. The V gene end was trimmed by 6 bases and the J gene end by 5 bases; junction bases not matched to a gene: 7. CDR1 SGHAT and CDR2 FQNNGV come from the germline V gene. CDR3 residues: CASSPLGLAGETQYF. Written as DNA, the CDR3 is TGTGCCAGCAGTCCTTTAGGACTAGCGGGGGAGACCCAGTACTTC.

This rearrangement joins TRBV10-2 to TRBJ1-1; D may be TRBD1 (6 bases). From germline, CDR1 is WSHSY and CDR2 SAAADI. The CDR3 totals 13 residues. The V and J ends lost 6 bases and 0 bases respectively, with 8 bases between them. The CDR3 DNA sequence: TGCGCCAGCAGCGGACAGATGAACACTGAAGCTTTCTTT. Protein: CASSGQMNTEAFF.

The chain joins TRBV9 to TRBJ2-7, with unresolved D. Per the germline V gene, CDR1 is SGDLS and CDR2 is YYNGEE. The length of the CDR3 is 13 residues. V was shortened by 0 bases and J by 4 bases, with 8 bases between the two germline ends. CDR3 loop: CASSVADQYEQYF. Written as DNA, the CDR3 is TGTGCCAGCAGCGTAGCAGATCAGTACGAGCAGTACTTC.

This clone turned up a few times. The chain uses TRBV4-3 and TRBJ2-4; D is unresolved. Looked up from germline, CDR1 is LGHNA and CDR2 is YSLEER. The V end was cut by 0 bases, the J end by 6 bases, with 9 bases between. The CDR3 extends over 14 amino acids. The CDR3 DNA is TGCGCCAGCAGCCAAGATCCCAGCGCAAACATTCAGTACTTC. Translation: CASSQDPSANIQYF.

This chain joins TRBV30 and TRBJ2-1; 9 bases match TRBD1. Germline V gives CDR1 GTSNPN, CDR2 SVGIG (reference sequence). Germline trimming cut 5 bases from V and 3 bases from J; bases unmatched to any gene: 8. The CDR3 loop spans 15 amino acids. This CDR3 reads CAWDPGQGYYNEQFF. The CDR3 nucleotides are TGTGCCTGGGACCCGGGACAGGGCTACTACAATGAGCAGTTCTTC.